This T cell receptor (beta chain) is from a study of tumor and adjacent non-tumor tissue in lung cancer. About the study: Aged about 30 to 76 years, patients included fewer than 11 men and about 5 women with stage I to III disease.

The CDR3 extends over 17 amino acids. Germline V gives CDR1 MNHNY, CDR2 SVGAGI (reference sequence). No cell sorting was done before RNA was extracted from the tissue. This non-tumor lung sample came from over 3 cm beyond the tumor edge. Details on this clonotype: Its ends do not fully match the called genes, so a read error is possible.

Three rounds of nested PCR, following a modified ARM-PCR protocol, produced the TCRbeta library. TCRdb itself ran the multiplex PCR reads through MiXCR, one entry per CDR3 protein. The profile covers 80,000 to 130,000 distinct CDR3 sequences, with more than 55% appearing a single time and around 19% taken by the ten largest. The sequence was collected from a man in his thirties or forties with non-small cell lung cancer. The chain recombines TRBV6-6 with TRBJ1-4, with 9 positions matching TRBD1. Sequenced material: distant non-tumor lung tissue. The CDR3 loop is CARSYPLTGGANEKLFF. CDR3 in DNA: TGCGCCAGGAGTTACCCCCTGACAGGGGGAGCTAATGAAAAACTGTTTTTT.